These 26 T cell receptor beta chains originate from one sample sequenced in a study of shared clonotypes between healthy human individuals. Sequencing was performed with immunoSEQ multiplex PCR; in TCRdb, only in-frame clones are kept and a portion is missing. The table shows 490,000 or so clones, with 65% to 80% occurring only once. The sequencing sample was made of PBMCs. Receptor source: a woman between 40 and 50 years old in good health. Some clones in this sample may be carry-over from other donors' samples.

The genes are TRBV7-2 and TRBJ2-7; 7 nucleotides agree with TRBD2. The CDR3 contains 16 residues. Germline assignment: CDR1 SGHTA and CDR2 FQGNSA. V lost 0 bases, J lost 4 bases, and 9 bases stayed unmatched. The CDR3 is CASSLAGGPTRYEQYF. CDR3 bases: TGTGCCAGCAGCTTAGCGGGAGGGCCCACTAGATACGAGCAGTACTTC.

As for this clone: The same CDR3 can be traced to other DNA sequences in this sample. The chain has TRBV7-3 and TRBJ2-2; 8 positions match TRBD2. Germline CDR1 and CDR2: SGHTA and FQGTGA. Unmatched junction bases numbered 6, after V lost 3 bases and J lost 3 bases. There are 16 residues in the CDR3. The CDR3 protein is CASSLGTSGYTGELFF. The CDR3 bases are TGTGCCAGCAGCTTGGGGACTAGTGGTTACACCGGGGAGCTGTTTTTT.

This chain connects TRBV6-5 to TRBJ2-5, with a weak D call TRBD1 (6 bases). The CDR3 consists of 12 residues. CDR1 is MNHEY, CDR2 SVGAGI, per germline. V was clipped by 10 bases and J by 1 base, with 10 bases between them. The CDR3 DNA reads as TGTGCCACCAGGGGAATCCAAGAGACCCAGTACTTC. This sequence encodes CATRGIQETQYF.

This chain uses TRBV29-1 with TRBJ1-1, with TRBD1 matching over 7 bases. V shed 6 bases, J shed 4 bases, and the junction held 8 bases outside the gene matches. This CDR3 spans 13 amino acids. Germline V lookup: CDR1 SQVTM, CDR2 ANQGSEA. CDR3: CSVTYRGGTEAFF. The CDR3 coding sequence is TGCAGCGTAACCTACAGGGGAGGCACTGAAGCTTTCTTT.

This clone appeared many times. The chain recombines TRBV10-2 with TRBJ1-1; TRBD1 might be the D (6 bases). With 5 bases removed from V and 1 base from J, the gap between germline ends came to 8 bases. The CDR3 spans 13 residues. The germline V gene has CDR1 WSHSY and CDR2 SAAADI. The CDR3 sequence is CASSPTGNTEAFF. In DNA, the CDR3 is TGCGCCAGCAGTCCGACAGGGAACACTGAAGCTTTCTTT.

This chain links TRBV7-9 with TRBJ2-7; 8 positions agree with TRBD1. The CDR3 is 15 amino acids. Trimming at V came to 2 bases and at J to 5 bases, leaving 8 bases not matched to a gene. From germline, CDR1 is SEHNR and CDR2 FQNEAQ (reference sequence). This CDR3 is CASSLTAGGLNEQYF. CDR3 coding DNA: TGTGCCAGCAGCTTAACCGCAGGGGGCTTGAACGAGCAGTACTTC.

CDR3 DNA sequence: TGTGCCAGCAGGCCAGCCCCGGGACTAGCGGGAGCGGGAGATTACAATGAGCAGTTCTTC. It codes for CASRPAPGLAGAGDYNEQFF. This chain joins TRBV28 and TRBJ2-1, with 14 nucleotides matching TRBD2. This CDR3 has 20 amino acids. Germline assignment: CDR1 MDHEN and CDR2 SYDVKM. Germline trimming cut 6 bases from V and 4 bases from J; bases unmatched to any gene: 17.

This chain joins TRBV13 and TRBJ2-1; D call uncertain. Germline lookup yields CDR1 PRHDT and CDR2 FYEKMQ (reference sequence). V lost 7 bases, J lost 5 bases, and 9 bases lay in between. This CDR3 contains 12 residues. CDR3 residues: CASKSRNNEQFF. CDR3 nucleotide sequence: TGTGCCAGCAAGAGCAGAAACAATGAGCAGTTCTTC.

J is TRBJ2-1 and V is TRBV5-4; 9 positions agree with TRBD2. CDR1 SGHNT and CDR2 YYREEE come from the germline V gene (reference sequence). This CDR3 has 16 residues. V shed 4 bases and J 4 bases; nucleotides not matched to a gene: 9. CDR3 sequence (DNA): TGTGCCAGCAGCCCCGCGGGGCTAGCGGGATACAATGAGCAGTTCTTC. Translating gives CASSPAGLAGYNEQFF.

J is TRBJ2-2 and V is TRBV28; perhaps TRBD2 as D (5 bases). This CDR3 is built from 18 residues. Trimming took 2 bases from V and 4 from J, leaving 20 bases between them. Per the germline V gene, CDR1 is MDHEN and CDR2 is SYDVKM. CDR3 region: CASSLLPGSSRSTGELFF. The CDR3 DNA sequence: TGTGCCAGCAGTTTACTCCCTGGGAGCTCGCGGAGCACCGGGGAGCTGTTTTTT.

Details on this clone: With only one base between it and a far larger clone, this is likely a read error. CDR3 amino acids: CASSPRPGPNTEAFF. CDR3 bases: TGTGCCAGCAGCCCTCGCCCCGGGCCGAACACTGAAGCTTTCTTT. The V gene is TRBV9, the J gene TRBJ1-1; D ambiguous. The germline V gene encodes CDR1 SGDLS and CDR2 YYNGEE. V lost 4 bases and J 1 base, leaving 14 bases between the germline ends. CDR3 length: 15 residues.

The chain joins TRBV2 to TRBJ2-3; perhaps TRBD1 as D (6 bases). The CDR3 sequence is 15 residues long. The germline V gene encodes CDR1 SNHLY and CDR2 FYNNEI. The V gene lost 4 bases and the J gene lost 0 bases, with 11 bases spanning the gap. The chain's CDR3 is CASSARTASTDTQYF. The CDR3 DNA follows: TGTGCCAGCAGTGCCAGGACAGCAAGCACAGATACGCAGTATTTT.

The V and J genes are TRBV19 and TRBJ1-4, with 9 bases aligning to TRBD1. Germline V gene lookup returns CDR1 LNHDA and CDR2 SQIVND (reference sequence). J was trimmed by 8 bases and V by 5 bases; bases with no gene match: 9. The CDR3 totals 15 residues. As DNA, the CDR3 is TGTGCCAGTAGTCCCCGGACAGGGGTCGGAGAAAAACTGTTTTTT. Protein sequence: CASSPRTGVGEKLFF. Drawing the rest from reference TRBV19 and TRBJ1-4, the complete variable domain is DGGITQSPKYLFRKEGQNVTLSCEQNLNHDAMYWYRQDPGQGLRLIYYSQIVNDFQKGDIAEGYSVSREKKESFPLTVTSAQKNPTAFYLCASSPRTGVGEKLFFGSGTQLSVL.

Details on this clone: Since a far larger clone is one base different, this is likely a read error. As the CDR3 is not closed by the conserved phenylalanine or tryptophan, this likely results from a read error. DNA for the CDR3: TGTGCCAGCAGCACCGCGGCAGGGCTCTTCCGAGCGGATGCCTACGAGCAGTACTCC. It encodes CASSTAAGLFRADAYEQYS. This chain links TRBV7-2 with TRBJ2-7; D tentatively reads TRBD1 or TRBD2 (5 bases each). Germline-derived CDR1 and CDR2 are SGHTA and FQGNSA. Trimming stripped 5 bases from V and 2 bases from J, with 28 bases between. This CDR3 region has 19 residues.

The V gene is TRBV7-9, the J gene TRBJ2-5, with 16 positions matching TRBD2. This CDR3 contains 16 residues. Germline CDR1 and CDR2: SEHNR and FQNEAQ (reference sequence). With 5 bases clipped from V and 5 bases from J, the junction kept 5 bases outside the gene matches. DNA of the CDR3: TGTGCCAGCAGCCGTGGGACTAGCGGGAGGGAGGAGACCCAGTACTTC. This gives the protein CASSRGTSGREETQYF.

The chain employs TRBV4-2 and TRBJ1-1, with D possibly being TRBD1 (5 bases). Germline assignment: CDR1 LGHNA and CDR2 YNFKEQ. This CDR3 region has 15 residues. Trimming took 0 bases from V and 0 from J, leaving 8 bases between them. This CDR3 reads CASSQDRRVNTEAFF. Here the CDR3 DNA reads TGTGCCAGCAGCCAAGATCGCAGGGTGAACACTGAAGCTTTCTTT.

The chain joins TRBV2 to TRBJ1-5, with D possibly matching TRBD1 (6 bases). The CDR3 runs to 15 residues. Trimming removed 3 bases at V and 3 bases at J, with 12 bases between. Germline V CDR1 and CDR2: SNHLY, FYNNEI. The CDR3 is CASSETRQDNQPQHF. The CDR3 coding sequence is TGTGCCAGCAGTGAGACTAGACAGGACAATCAGCCCCAGCATTTT.

This chain uses TRBV2 with TRBJ2-1; 14 positions agree with TRBD2. The CDR3 has 16 residues. Trimming at V came to 7 bases and at J to 2 bases, leaving 4 bases not matched to a gene. Per the germline V gene, CDR1 is SNHLY and CDR2 is FYNNEI. In nucleotides, the CDR3 is TGTGCCAGCACCCCGGGACTAGCGGGAGCCTACAATGAGCAGTTCTTC. Its protein is CASTPGLAGAYNEQFF.

The chain combines TRBV5-1 with TRBJ1-4; a possible D gene is TRBD1 (5 bases). The germline V gene encodes CDR1 SGHRS and CDR2 YFSETQ. V lost 4 bases to trimming and J lost 8 bases, with 24 bases between them. This CDR3 has 17 amino acids. The CDR3 region has the DNA TGCGCCAGCAGCGCCGGGGTATCAGGGACGGGTGCCGAAAAACTGTTTTTT. It is translated as CASSAGVSGTGAEKLFF.

V gene TRBV28 combines with J gene TRBJ1-5; no firm D call. The CDR3 is 13 residues long. The germline V gene has CDR1 MDHEN and CDR2 SYDVKM. Trimming stripped 5 bases from V and 6 bases from J, with 11 bases between. CDR3 residues: CASSPSVGQPQHF. The CDR3 DNA reads TGTGCCAGCAGTCCGTCGGTGGGTCAGCCCCAGCATTTT.

The V and J genes are TRBV5-1 and TRBJ2-1; 10 bases agree with TRBD2. Germline V gene data show CDR1 as SGHRS and CDR2 as YFSETQ. Trimming at V came to 0 bases and at J to 3 bases, leaving 9 bases not matched to a gene. This CDR3 has 18 residues. CDR3 loop: CASSLDRGRLAGYNEQFF. The CDR3 region has the DNA TGCGCCAGCAGCTTGGACAGGGGTAGACTAGCGGGCTACAATGAGCAGTTCTTC.

The rearrangement joins TRBV7-9 to TRBJ2-7; TRBD2 matches 9 bases. Trimming took 6 bases from V and 4 from J; bases not matched to a gene: 19. The CDR3 length is 18 residues. CDR1 is SEHNR and CDR2 is FQNEAQ in the germline V gene (reference sequence). The CDR3 loop is CASSVIASGDEDFYEQYF. In DNA form, the CDR3 reads TGTGCCAGCAGTGTAATTGCTAGCGGGGATGAGGATTTTTACGAGCAGTACTTC.

The chain employs TRBV7-9 and TRBJ2-1; D possibly corresponds to TRBD2 (6 bases). The CDR3 extends over 12 amino acids. The V end lost 3 bases, the J end lost 7 bases, and 7 bases lay between the germline ends. The germline gives CDR1 SEHNR, CDR2 FQNEAQ (reference sequence). In DNA form, the CDR3 reads TGTGCCAGCAGCTTGAGCGGGAATGAGCAGTTCTTC. Translated, it gives CASSLSGNEQFF.

This clone appeared a single time. This chain joins TRBV2 and TRBJ2-1; no reliable D call. The V gene lost 8 bases and the J gene lost 0 bases, with 8 bases spanning the gap. Per germline, CDR1 SNHLY and CDR2 FYNNEI. The length of the CDR3 is 13 residues. CDR3 nucleotide sequence: TGTGCCAGCGGATCCAACTCCTACAATGAGCAGTTCTTC. This gives the protein CASGSNSYNEQFF.

The V gene is TRBV7-3, the J gene TRBJ2-1; D ambiguous. The germline V gene has CDR1 SGHTA and CDR2 FQGTGA. Between the trimmed V and J ends, which lost 2 bases and 2 bases, there was a span of 4 bases. The CDR3 runs 13 residues. The CDR3 DNA reads TGTGCCAGCAGCTTAGCCACCTACAATGAGCAGTTCTTC. Translating gives CASSLATYNEQFF.

This chain connects TRBV7-3 to TRBJ2-3, with 7 bases that match TRBD2. Germline V gene lookup returns CDR1 SGHTA and CDR2 FQGTGA. The CDR3 is 14 residues long. With V trimmed by 5 bases and J by 8 bases, 10 bases remained unmatched. CDR3 amino acids: CASSEGGRAATQYF. The CDR3 DNA sequence: TGTGCCAGCAGCGAGGGAGGGAGGGCCGCTACGCAGTATTTT.